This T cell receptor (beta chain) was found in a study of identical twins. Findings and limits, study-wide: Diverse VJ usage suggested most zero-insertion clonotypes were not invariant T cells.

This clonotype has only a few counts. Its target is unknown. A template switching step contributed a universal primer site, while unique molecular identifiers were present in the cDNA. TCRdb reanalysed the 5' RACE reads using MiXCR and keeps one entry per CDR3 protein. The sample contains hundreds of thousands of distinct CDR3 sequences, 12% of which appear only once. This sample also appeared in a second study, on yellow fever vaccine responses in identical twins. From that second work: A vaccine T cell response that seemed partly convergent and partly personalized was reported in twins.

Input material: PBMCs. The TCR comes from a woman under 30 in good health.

The CDR3 DNA follows: TGTGCCACCAGTGCCAGAGTAAACAATGAGCAGTTCTTC. The encoded protein is CATSARVNNEQFF. The chain links TRBV24-1 to TRBJ2-1; the D is unclear. The V and J ends lost 5 bases and 5 bases respectively, with 9 bases between them. The germline V gene has CDR1 KGHDR and CDR2 SFDVKD. The CDR3 consists of 13 residues.